Listed here are 26 T cell receptor beta chains from one sample, sequenced in a study of T cell responses to AZD1222 COVID-19 vaccine (dated by TCRdb to the early 2020s). Sample time point, as interpreted from the label and publication: baseline before first vaccination. Libraries were built with the immunoSEQ multiplex PCR assay. The clones in this table, taken by TCRdb from immuneACCESS, are in-frame only. Not every clone is retained; where verified, under half of the shortfall comes from an unresolved V gene, and the cause of the rest is unknown. The sample table lists just under 95,000 clones, over 75% of them with a count of one. Roughly 10% of the sample is held by the ten biggest clonotypes. This sample comprised peripheral blood, obtained on day 0 of AZD1222 vaccination. These receptors were obtained from an adult in good health.

V is TRBV30 and J is TRBJ1-2; D gene ambiguous. V was clipped by 2 bases and J by 0 bases, with 7 bases between them. The germline V gene has CDR1 GTSNPN and CDR2 SVGIG (reference sequence). The CDR3 is 13 amino acids. This CDR3 is CAWSRVPNYGYTF. The DNA for the CDR3 is TGTGCCTGGAGTCGGGTCCCTAACTATGGCTACACCTTC.

The chain links TRBV6-6 to TRBJ1-3; D possibly corresponds to TRBD1 (6 bases). With 4 bases removed from V and 4 bases from J, the gap between germline ends came to 14 bases. This CDR3 region has 15 residues. Germline V lookup: CDR1 MNHNY, CDR2 SVGAGI (reference sequence). The CDR3, as DNA: TGTGCCAGCAGTTCCCAGTCCCAGGGGGGAAACACCATATATTTT. Amino acid sequence: CASSSQSQGGNTIYF.

The chain couples TRBV5-5 to TRBJ1-1; 8 bases match TRBD1. The junction had 9 bases not matched to a gene; V was cut back by 5 bases and J by 3 bases. CDR3 size: 15 residues. In germline, CDR1 is SGHKS, CDR2 YYEKEE (reference sequence). The CDR3 here is CASRDTGGSDTEAFF. DNA for the CDR3: TGTGCCAGCAGGGATACAGGGGGATCGGACACTGAAGCTTTCTTT.

The J gene is TRBJ1-2, the V gene TRBV12-3 or TRBV12-4, with D hard to call. CDR3 length equals 13 residues. V gave up 5 bases and J gave up 6 bases, with 13 bases separating them. CDR3 DNA sequence: TGTGCCAGCAGTCTGTTGGATACGGATGGCTACACCTTC. Amino acid sequence: CASSLLDTDGYTF.

The chain has TRBV27 and TRBJ1-2; D unresolved. There are 14 residues in the CDR3. Germline V CDR1 and CDR2: MNHEY, SMNVEV (reference sequence). The ends were cut back, 0 bases at V and 6 bases at J, with 11 bases in the middle. The CDR3 bases are TGTGCCAGCAGTTTATCGGCGGCCGTGGATGGCTACACCTTC. Encoded protein: CASSLSAAVDGYTF.

J is TRBJ2-1 and V is TRBV11-2; weak D call: TRBD2 (6 bases). The V gene lost 5 bases and the J gene lost 2 bases, with 13 bases spanning the gap. This CDR3 has 15 amino acids. CDR1 and CDR2 from the germline V gene are SGHAT and FQNNGV. CDR3 protein: CASSPGLVTYNEQFF. In nucleotides, the CDR3 is TGTGCCAGCAGCCCGGGACTCGTGACCTACAATGAGCAGTTCTTC.

This chain uses TRBV2 with TRBJ2-1, with 7 nucleotides matching TRBD2. The CDR3 is 16 residues long. Germline V lookup: CDR1 SNHLY, CDR2 FYNNEI. The trim removed 5 bases at V and 0 bases at J, leaving 7 bases unmatched. The CDR3 DNA sequence: TGTGCCAGCAGTAAAAGCGGGGTGAGCTCCTACAATGAGCAGTTCTTC. It is translated as CASSKSGVSSYNEQFF.

The chain carries TRBV21-1 and TRBJ2-3; the table's D call, TRBD1, has no DNA check behind it. TRBV21-1 corresponds to a pseudogene. The CDR3 extends over 15 amino acids. The CDR3 loop is CASSKFKGCTDTQYF. DNA of the CDR3: TGTGCCAGCAGCAAATTTAAGGGGTGCACAGATACGCAGTATTTT.

The genes are TRBV19 and TRBJ1-5; 7 bases line up with TRBD1. The CDR3 spans 14 residues. Per the germline V gene, CDR1 is LNHDA and CDR2 is SQIVND (reference sequence). Trimming at V came to 6 bases and at J to 7 bases, leaving 9 bases not matched to a gene. The CDR3 DNA reads TGTGCCAGTAGCGGTGTAGGGGGCGGGCAGCCCCAGCATTTT. Protein sequence: CASSGVGGGQPQHF.

CDR3 amino acids: CASSRTTRSYEQYF. In nucleotides, the CDR3 is TGTGCCAGCAGTAGGACAACTAGATCCTACGAGCAGTACTTC. This chain uses TRBV6-5 with TRBJ2-7; either TRBD1 or TRBD2 may supply D (5 bases each). V dropped 5 bases and J dropped 1 base, with 12 bases sitting between them. The CDR3 contains 14 residues. Germline CDR1 is MNHEY and CDR2 is SVGAGI.

This clone appeared once. The V gene is TRBV7-8, the J gene TRBJ2-5; 12 bases agree with TRBD2. The CDR3 length is 14 residues. The V gene end was trimmed by 3 bases and the J gene end by 5 bases; junction bases not matched to a gene: 1. Germline V gives CDR1 SGHVS, CDR2 FQNEAQ. Written as DNA, the CDR3 is TGTGCCAGCAGCTTCGGACTAGCGGGGGAGACCCAGTACTTC. It codes for CASSFGLAGETQYF. The full variable domain, its missing parts supplied by reference TRBV7-8 and TRBJ2-5, is GAGVSQSPRYKVAKRGQDVALRCDPISGHVSLFWYQQALGQGPEFLTYFQNEAQLDKSGLPSDRFFAERPEGSVSTLKIQRTQQEDSAVYLCASSFGLAGETQYFGPGTRLLVL.

Turning to this clone: Other DNA sequences in the sample encode the same CDR3. The CDR3, as DNA: TGTGCCAGCAGCTTGACAGGGCTCGAGCAGTACTTC. Its protein is CASSLTGLEQYF. The chain couples TRBV7-9 to TRBJ2-7; 7 bases match TRBD1. This CDR3 has 12 residues. Germline CDR1 reads SEHNR; CDR2 reads FQNEAQ (reference sequence). V trimming: 3 bases; J trimming: 6 bases; junction bases outside the gene matches: 2.

V is TRBV27 and J is TRBJ1-2; TRBD1 agrees at 7 bases. The CDR3 runs 15 residues. Looked up from germline, CDR1 is MNHEY and CDR2 is SMNVEV (reference sequence). V trimming: 3 bases; J trimming: 4 bases; junction bases outside the gene matches: 8. The CDR3 coding sequence is TGTGCCAGCAGTTTTTCGACAGGGAGGGCCTATGGCTACACCTTC. Translation gives CASSFSTGRAYGYTF.

J is TRBJ2-5 and V is TRBV18; TRBD1 matches at 8 bases. CDR3 length equals 15 residues. CDR1 KGHSH and CDR2 LQKENI come from the germline V gene. Unmatched junction bases numbered 10, after V lost 5 bases and J lost 5 bases. The CDR3 here is CASSVRQGQLETQYF. CDR3 in DNA: TGTGCCAGCTCAGTCAGACAGGGGCAGTTGGAGACCCAGTACTTC.

The V gene is TRBV7-8, the J gene TRBJ1-1, with no clear D. V lost 5 bases to trimming and J lost 4 bases, with 14 bases between them. The CDR3 contains 14 residues. The germline V gene has CDR1 SGHVS and CDR2 FQNEAQ. CDR3 nucleotides: TGTGCCAGCAGCCCCCGCGGCGCCGGCACTGAAGCTTTCTTT. Amino acid sequence: CASSPRGAGTEAFF.

The chain joins TRBV5-6 to TRBJ1-2; 11 bases align to TRBD1. This CDR3 comprises 16 residues. With V trimmed by 4 bases and J by 1 base, 6 bases remained unmatched. The V gene's germline CDR1 is SGHDT and CDR2 YYEEEE. CDR3: CASSARTGGFNYGYTF. The CDR3 DNA reads TGTGCCAGCAGCGCCAGGACAGGGGGCTTTAACTATGGCTACACCTTC. The complete variable domain, with remaining parts taken from reference TRBV5-6 and TRBJ1-2, reads DAGVTQSPTHLIKTRGQQVTLRCSPKSGHDTVSWYQQALGQGPQFIFQYYEEEERQRGNFPDRFSGHQFPNYSSELNVNALLLGDSALYLCASSARTGGFNYGYTFGSGTRLTVV.

The rearrangement uses TRBV10-2 and TRBJ2-2; 9 bases line up with TRBD2. Germline V lookup: CDR1 WSHSY, CDR2 SAAADI. The CDR3 has 15 residues. J gave up 6 bases and V 8 bases, and 10 bases lay outside the gene matches. The CDR3 bases are TGCGCCAGCCTCCCAGCGGGGGGCTTCCCCGGGGAGCTGTTTTTT. Residues: CASLPAGGFPGELFF.

The rearrangement links TRBV27 to TRBJ1-1; 10 positions match TRBD1. V dropped 6 bases and J dropped 3; count of bases not matched to a gene: 7. The CDR3 spans 15 residues. Germline lookup yields CDR1 MNHEY and CDR2 SMNVEV (reference sequence). This CDR3 reads CASRSPGQGYTEAFF. The CDR3 coding sequence is TGTGCCAGCAGGTCACCGGGACAGGGGTACACTGAAGCTTTCTTT.

This clone was found a few times. The J gene is TRBJ2-7, the V gene TRBV19; 11 nucleotides line up with TRBD2. The V gene end was trimmed by 7 bases and the J gene end by 3 bases; junction bases not matched to a gene: 14. This CDR3 has 17 amino acids. The germline V gene encodes CDR1 LNHDA and CDR2 SQIVND (reference sequence). CDR3 bases: TGTGCCAGTACTCCGGGACTAGCGGCCCTCGCCCTCTACGAGCAGTACTTC. Amino acids: CASTPGLAALALYEQYF.

CDR3 bases: TGTGCTACGGGAATGGGCGGCAATCAGCCCCAGCATTTT. Translation: CATGMGGNQPQHF. The chain has TRBV7-2 and TRBJ1-5; no clear D. Germline CDR1 is SGHTA and CDR2 is FQGNSA. CDR3 size: 13 residues.

This chain joins TRBV2 and TRBJ2-5, with a weak D call TRBD1 (6 bases). The ends were cut back, 6 bases at V and 2 bases at J, with 13 bases in the middle. The germline gives CDR1 SNHLY, CDR2 FYNNEI. The CDR3 consists of 14 residues. CDR3 loop: CASSNPRGQETQYF. The CDR3, as DNA: TGTGCCAGCAGCAATCCAAGGGGGCAAGAGACCCAGTACTTC.

This clone was counted only a few times. This chain connects TRBV19 to TRBJ2-2; TRBD1 matches 7 bases. Trimming at V came to 6 bases and at J to 5 bases, leaving 9 bases not matched to a gene. The CDR3 is 15 amino acids. Germline CDR1 LNHDA, CDR2 SQIVND (reference sequence). CDR3: CASSTRQGETGELFF. The CDR3 DNA sequence: TGTGCCAGTAGCACCCGGCAGGGGGAGACCGGGGAGCTGTTTTTT. The full variable domain, in which reference TRBV19 and TRBJ2-2 provide the parts outside the CDR3, is DGGITQSPKYLFRKEGQNVTLSCEQNLNHDAMYWYRQDPGQGLRLIYYSQIVNDFQKGDIAEGYSVSREKKESFPLTVTSAQKNPTAFYLCASSTRQGETGELFFGEGSRLTVL.

The rearrangement links TRBV7-8 to TRBJ2-7, with 7 nucleotides matching TRBD2. Looked up from germline, CDR1 is SGHVS and CDR2 is FQNEAQ. This CDR3 has 14 amino acids. With 4 bases clipped from V and 2 bases from J, the junction kept 5 bases outside the gene matches. The CDR3 DNA is TGTGCCAGCAGCTCCAGTGCGGGGGCCTACGAGCAGTACTTC. Protein product: CASSSSAGAYEQYF.

V and J are TRBV29-1 and TRBJ2-3, with D possibly TRBD2 on 6 matching bases. Germline CDR1 reads SQVTM; CDR2 reads ANQGSEA. Trimming stripped 7 bases from V and 4 bases from J, with 9 bases between. This CDR3 comprises 11 residues. CDR3 in amino acids: CSAGEADTQYF. CDR3 nucleotide sequence: TGCAGCGCCGGGGAGGCAGATACGCAGTATTTT.

V gene TRBV5-4 combines with J gene TRBJ1-5; D not resolved. The CDR3 contains 13 residues. Germline V gene lookup returns CDR1 SGHNT and CDR2 YYREEE (reference sequence). V dropped 3 bases and J dropped 5 bases, with 9 bases sitting between them. The CDR3 bases are TGTGCCAGCAGCTGGGGTAAAGATCAGCCCCAGCATTTT. Its translation: CASSWGKDQPQHF.

The CDR3 bases are TGTGCCAGCAGACGGACCGGGACGGATTCCTACGAGCAGTACTTC. It specifies CASRRTGTDSYEQYF. This sequence joins TRBV27 and TRBJ2-7; TRBD1 or TRBD2 may be the D gene (5 bases each). Germline V CDR1 and CDR2: MNHEY, SMNVEV (reference sequence). The germline V and J ends were trimmed by 6 bases and 1 base, with 16 bases remaining between them. This CDR3 spans 15 amino acids.